The rows below give T cell receptor beta chains drawn from one sample of a study of cytomegalovirus exposure and HLA in healthy donors. Assay: immunoSEQ multiplex PCR; the TCRdb copy retains only in-frame clones and omits some. The sample lists around 100,000 clones, roughly 80% seen once, with about 4% in the top ten. The sample taken for sequencing was PBMCs. All receptors come from a man aged 45 to 65 in good health and CMV-seropositive. The CDR3 runs from the conserved cysteine through the conserved F or W. The order of the fields is V gene, J gene, CDR3 protein.

>TRBV2|TRBJ2-5
CASSPTSVGETQYF
>TRBV2|TRBJ2-3
CASSVRLAASTDTQYF
>TRBV5-4|TRBJ2-7
CASSLAPGLAGYEQYF
>TRBV28|TRBJ2-5
CASLGVGGETQYF
>TRBV18|TRBJ1-1
CASSPWTGENTEAFF
>TRBV14|TRBJ2-1
CASSYLTYNEQFF
>TRBV19|TRBJ2-4
CASMTSGSSKNIQYF
>TRBV5-1|TRBJ2-2
CASSLGTTNTGELFF
>TRBV5-4|TRBJ2-5
CASSLDSGPQETQYF
>TRBV5-6|TRBJ2-1
CASSPLAGGLREQFF
>TRBV9|TRBJ2-5
CASSVNLDRGQETQYF
>TRBV5-8|TRBJ2-1
CASSLGQGLYNEQFF
>TRBV19|TRBJ2-1
CASSPAGGSSYNEQFF
>TRBV11-3|TRBJ2-1
CASSPSRTGINEQFF
>TRBV5-1|TRBJ2-3
CASSRAGGKDTQYF
>TRBV28|TRBJ2-3
CASSLSSLAGGPTDTQYF
>TRBV18|TRBJ1-4
CASSPRESGGNEKLFF
>TRBV9|TRBJ2-1
CASSVGGSPSNEQFF
>TRBV4-1|TRBJ2-5
CASSTSRQHEKETQYF
>TRBV11-3|TRBJ2-1
CASSLAQEGEQFF
>TRBV6-5|TRBJ2-1
CASSALTSGSGEQFF
>TRBV28|TRBJ1-1
CASSSQTGKPEAFF
>TRBV5-1|TRBJ2-3
CASSTSGVTDTQYF
>TRBV4-1|TRBJ2-1
CAGQDPCGLYNEQFF
>TRBV5-1|TRBJ2-1
CASSLEQTSNEQFF
>TRBV7-2|TRBJ2-5
CASSRKAGVQGTQYF
>TRBV7-8|TRBJ2-7
CASSLRSLAPHYEQYF
>TRBV7-9|TRBJ1-1
CASSLDRGPMNTEAFF
>TRBV10-1|TRBJ2-2
CASHRTRPCGGFSRERLWTGELFF
>TRBV28|TRBJ2-7
CASRPTSGRRDEQYF
>TRBV5-1|TRBJ2-7
CASSLMGDRFAQDEQYF
>TRBV28|TRBJ2-1
CASSVPGAGDEQFF
>TRBV28|TRBJ1-2
CASSLTGVVYGYTF
>TRBV9|TRBJ2-5
CASSEGTSGTETQYF
>TRBV6-6|TRBJ1-1
CASETGLGDTEAFF
>TRBV29-1|TRBJ1-5
CSVAGGNQPQHF
>TRBV18|TRBJ2-3
CASSPGQIGTDTQYF
>TRBV27|TRBJ2-1
CASRRRDRYNEQFF
>TRBV6-1|TRBJ2-5
CASSGRLAGGPQETQYF
>TRBV18|TRBJ1-4
CATLRGTNEKLFF
>TRBV19|TRBJ2-7
CATTPGQGDHEQYF
>TRBV2|TRBJ1-3
CAIGTGSGNTIYF
>TRBV5-4|TRBJ1-4
CASSPGQGSEKLFF
>TRBV7-9|TRBJ2-5
CASSLAGTGRETQYF
>TRBV2|TRBJ2-7
CASSERLAAFTPYEQYF
>TRBV9|TRBJ1-2
CASSVGSLNYGYTF
>TRBV7-2|TRBJ2-3
CASSSRASTDTQYF
>TRBV30|TRBJ1-5
CAWSVGGTGVQPQHF
>TRBV19|TRBJ1-3
CASQQGSSGNTIYF
>TRBV27|TRBJ1-5
CASSLFPPQGYSNQPQHF
>TRBV9|TRBJ2-1
CASSSRDRVLVGGHDNEQFF